This TCR beta chain was sequenced during a study of technical replicates of blood from a handful of donors. Sequencing used immunoSEQ multiplex PCR; TCRdb keeps in-frame clones, though not all of them. The data contain 75,000 to 95,000 clones, 92% of them singletons. The germline V gene encodes CDR1 MGHDK and CDR2 SYGVNS. The CDR3 loop spans 14 amino acids. Trimming stripped 0 bases from V and 10 bases from J, with 15 bases between. The sequence derives from a human donor in good health. The V and J genes are TRBV25-1 and TRBJ1-1; a weak D match, TRBD1 (5 bases). The sample comprised T cells isolated from PBMCs. In nucleotides, the CDR3 is TGTGCCAGCAGTGAATATGGGGCCAAATCGAGAGCTTTCTTT. Translation gives CASSEYGAKSRAFF. The variable domain in full, with the rest retrieved from reference TRBV25-1 and TRBJ1-1, is EADIYQTPRYLVIGTGKKITLECSQTMGHDKMYWYQQDPGMELHLIHYSYGVNSTEKGDLSSESTVSRIRTEHFPLTLESARPSHTSQYLCASSEYGAKSRAFFGQGTRLTVV.